Sequencing of this T cell receptor (beta chain) was carried out in a study of regulatory T cells in long-lasting Graves disease. Assembly of TCR beta libraries relied on iRepertoire HTBI primers together with Arm-PCR of CDR3 regions. MiXCR, applied by TCRdb to the multiplex PCR reads, yields one record per CDR3 protein. The top ten clones hold approximately 26% of a sample with some 450,000 distinct CDR3 sequences, around 24% of them seen once. V was shortened by 1 base and J by 4 bases, with 13 bases between the two germline ends. This CDR3 comprises 15 residues. The table lists this clonotype with many counts. What it binds is not known. The time point was: persistent/refractory GD, antithyroid drugs over 5 years with positive TRAb. Preparation of the TCR library used RNA extracted from PBMCs. Findings and limits, study-wide: With persistent disease, TRBV28, TRBJ1-2 and TRBJ2-5 were the favored segments. Persistent-disease Graves' patients showed less TCR diversity than new cases.

The clonotype originates from a female donor with Graves disease. The sequences come from peripheral blood mononuclear cells (PBMCs), collected when the disease was refractory, from a patient treated with antithyroid drugs. The chain is built from TRBV12-3 or TRBV12-4 and TRBJ1-2; tentatively, D is TRBD1 (5 bases). The CDR3 nucleotides read TGTGCCAGCAGTTTAGGCAGGGCAATAGGCTATGGCTACACCTTC. Amino acids: CASSLGRAIGYGYTF.